This T cell receptor beta chain was sequenced for a study of cytomegalovirus exposure and HLA in healthy donors. Study-level findings and limits: With high specificity and sensitivity, the classifier reportedly diagnosed cytomegalovirus status.

Note on this clone: Its antigen is unidentified.

PCR was performed using 60 Vbeta and 13 Jbeta primers. Some clones are missing from TCRdb's copy, which holds only in-frame ones; the method was immunoSEQ multiplex PCR. The sample has about 230,000 clones; roughly 89% are singletons. Germline-derived CDR1 and CDR2 are SGHRS and YFSETQ. CDR3 length equals 14 residues. The chain has TRBV5-1 and TRBJ2-5, with 8 bases that match TRBD1. Matching the DNA end better, TRBJ2-7 makes the J call doubtful. Sequenced material: PBMCs. The receptor was isolated from a woman between 18 and 29 years old in good health and CMV-seronegative. The CDR3 loop is CASSSDRGTDEQYF. CDR3 coding DNA: TGCGCCAGCAGCTCCGACAGGGGAACGGACGAGCAGTACTTC.